The clone carrying this TCR beta chain was seen a few times. What it binds is unknown. CD4+ naive, central memory, regulatory and stem cell-like memory cells were sorted via CD45RO/CCR7/CD25/CD127/CD95/CD27. Purity of each sorted population was above 95%. This record comes from a study of beta chain features in type 1 diabetes. Study-wide background: Researchers looked at some 99 million sorted cells across all samples.

Whole-study results and caveats: When Type 1 diabetes patients were examined, their TCRB CDR3s proved moderately but significantly shorter in all four CD4+ subsets. The naive, central memory and Treg TCRB repertoires showed an apparent similarity that was greater among patients than among healthy donors.

As every portion of the isolated RNA was reverse transcribed, the sequencing read expressed TCRB transcripts. Method: immunoSEQ multiplex PCR; TCRdb's copy keeps in-frame clones and lacks some. The data show around 300,000 clones, 15% seen once. Sequencing was carried out using naive CD4+ T cells from blood. The sequence derives from a man younger than 35 with type 1 diabetes.

CDR3 loop: CASRLTGELFF. CDR3 sequence (DNA): TGTGCCAGCAGACTCACCGGGGAGCTGTTTTTT. V is TRBV2 and J is TRBJ2-2; D gene ambiguous. CDR1 and CDR2 (germline): SNHLY, FYNNEI. Trimming stripped 6 bases from V and 4 bases from J, with 3 bases between. This CDR3 comprises 11 residues.